Listed below are T cell receptor beta chains from one sample, sequenced in a study of PD-L1 blockade in urothelial cancer. The assay was immunoSEQ multiplex PCR, and TCRdb's table has in-frame clones only and misses some. Counted here are tens of thousands of clones, 65% to 90% occurring once; the ten biggest clones make up 15% to 18%. This sample comprised PBMCs, obtained around atezolizumab (anti-PD-L1) treatment. These receptor sequences come from a man aged 65 to 85 with urothelial cancer. Each CDR3 is given with its conserved first and last residue. D genes are given only for firm matches. Clone size is not always given. Where it is, it says once, few, many or a class for expanded clones.

-	TRBV28	-	TRBJ2-1	TGTGCCTCGGAGGGACGTTTCTACAATGAGCAGTTCTTC	CASEGRFYNEQFF
-	TRBV5-6	TRBD1	TRBJ2-1	TGTGCCAGCACCGCGGGACAGGGGGCCTACAATGAGCAGTTCTTC	CASTAGQGAYNEQFF
few	TRBV27	-	TRBJ1-1	TGTGCCAGCAGTTTCGGTCTAGGGGACACTGAAGCTTTCTTT	CASSFGLGDTEAFF
-	TRBV6-5	-	TRBJ1-3	TGTGCCAGCAGTATCTCGACAGGAGGAAACACCATATATTTT	CASSISTGGNTIYF
once	TRBV4-1	TRBD1	TRBJ1-5	TGCGCCAGCAGCCAAGGCCCTCAGGGGGCTTCTAGCAATCAGCCCCAGCATTTT	CASSQGPQGASSNQPQHF
-	TRBV6-5	TRBD1	TRBJ1-2	TGTGCCACACAGTGGGAAGGGGGCAATGGCTACACCTTC	CATQWEGGNGYTF
-	TRBV5-4	-	TRBJ1-2	TGTGCCAGCAGCTTGGCCAGGGGCTCTTTTGGCTACACCTTC	CASSLARGSFGYTF
-	TRBV7-9	-	TRBJ1-2	TGTGCCAGCAGCTTGGGTCGGGGAGACTATGGCTACACCTTC	CASSLGRGDYGYTF
few	TRBV27	TRBD1	TRBJ2-4	TGTGCCAGCAGTCCGACAGGGTTGGGGGACATTCAGTACTTC	CASSPTGLGDIQYF
-	TRBV9	-	TRBJ2-1	TGTGCCAGCAGCGTAGGAGGATCCCGAACCTACAATGAGCAGTTCTTC	CASSVGGSRTYNEQFF
-	TRBV5-1	-	TRBJ1-4	TGCGCCAGCTGCCCTTGGGGGGTAGCTAATGAAAAACTGTTTTTT	CASCPWGVANEKLFF
-	TRBV27	-	TRBJ1-1	TGTGCCAGCAGTGGGCCCAAGGGACATTTCATGAACACTGAAGCTTTCTTT	CASSGPKGHFMNTEAFF
-	TRBV30	TRBD2	TRBJ2-1	TGTGCCTGGAGCCCCGGGACTAGCGTAAACAATGAGCAGTTCTTC	CAWSPGTSVNNEQFF
-	TRBV10-3	-	TRBJ2-2	TGTGCCATCAGTGTAAAATCCCCCACCGGGGAGCTGTTTTTT	CAISVKSPTGELFF
-	TRBV28	TRBD2	TRBJ2-5	TGTGCCAGCAGTTCCGCCGGGGTAGCGGGAGTAGAGACCCAGTACTTC	CASSSAGVAGVETQYF
-	TRBV19	-	TRBJ2-5	TGTGCCAGTACCGCCGACCGCGGCGGGACCCAGTACTTC	CASTADRGGTQYF
once	TRBV7-6	TRBD1	TRBJ1-1	TGTGCCAGCAGCCCCCGGGCCGGACAGGCACCTTCCTCTGAAGCTTTCTTT	CASSPRAGQAPSSEAFF
-	TRBV4-1	TRBD2	TRBJ2-1	TGCGCCAGCAGCCAGAAGACCTCTAGCGGGAGGTGGGGTGCGGATGAGCAGTTCTTC	CASSQKTSSGRWGADEQFF
-	TRBV6-1	-	TRBJ1-2	TGTGCCAGCAGTGGATTGGGTCTGGACAACGGAAACTATGGCTACACCTTC	CASSGLGLDNGNYGYTF
few	TRBV5-4	TRBD2	TRBJ2-1	TGTGCCAGCAGCTCGGGACTAGCGGGTCCTGGGCAGTTCTTC	CASSSGLAGPGQFF
-	TRBV7-2	-	TRBJ2-7	TGTGCCAGCAGCCCTCCCGCGGGATACGAGCAGTACTTC	CASSPPAGYEQYF
-	TRBV5-1	TRBD2	TRBJ2-3	TGCGCCAGCAGCTTGGCGGCGGGGACTAGCGCCACAAAAGATACGCAGTATTTT	CASSLAAGTSATKDTQYF